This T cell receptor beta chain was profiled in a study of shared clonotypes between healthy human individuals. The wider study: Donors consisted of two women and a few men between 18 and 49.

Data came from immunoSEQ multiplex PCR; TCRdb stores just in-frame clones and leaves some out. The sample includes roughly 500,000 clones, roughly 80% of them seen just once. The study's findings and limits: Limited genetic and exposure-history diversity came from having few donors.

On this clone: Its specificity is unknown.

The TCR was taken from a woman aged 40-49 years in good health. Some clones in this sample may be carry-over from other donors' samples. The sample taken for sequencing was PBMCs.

This chain's CDR3 is CASSSTGTWNTEAFF. CDR3 sequence (DNA): TGTGCCAGCTCATCTACAGGGACATGGAACACTGAAGCTTTCTTT. The chain couples TRBV18 to TRBJ1-1; D may be TRBD1 (6 bases). The V gene's germline CDR1 is KGHSH and CDR2 LQKENI. Trimming left V 5 bases short and J 1 base short, with 14 bases between. CDR3 length: 15 residues.